This T cell receptor beta chain emerged from a study of blood T cell repertoires in COVID-19 (dated by TCRdb to the early 2020s). With regard to the full study: Samples from collaborators originated in the United States, Italy and Spain and spanned both the acute and convalescent phases of COVID-19. The prospective study material was composed of cDNA or gDNA derived from T cells, B-cell-depleted T cells, or PBMCs. Subjects who had been exposed to COVID-19, were actively infected with it, or had recovered from it provided the deeply sampled blood TCRbeta repertoires that made up the dataset. The repertoires were released in a freely available public database meant as a resource for research on the immune response to SARS-CoV-2. The samples were drawn from the first 160 participants of the ongoing ImmuneRACE study and from 1,254 subjects provided by 6 global collaborators. The sample metadata nearly always contained a de-identified subject ID, COVID-19 status, age in years and sex. Where HLA class I and class II types were available, the types were taken from metadata supplied by the sample provider, not from assay-based typing.

Participants in the prospective study were aged roughly 18 to 90 years, lived in approximately 26 United States geographic areas, and enrolled through a virtual design. Cohort assignment in the prospective study relied on participant-reported clinical history from a screening survey and a study questionnaire. Mobile phlebotomists in the prospective study collected whole blood, serum and a nasopharyngeal or oropharyngeal swab from every participant. Additional blood draws and questionnaires over an approximately 2-month period could optionally be provided by prospective study participants. Before DNA extraction, blood samples from the prospective study were shipped at room temperature or frozen. The paper's findings and limits, for the study overall: How much clinical and demographic metadata was included differed by source and by participant, and the metadata was provided uncurated.

Reading from cysteine to phenylalanine, the CDR3 counts 13 amino acids. Solely the CDR3 DNA is kept, with 39 bases framed from the first base. Deletion took 1 base off V and 5 bases off J, with a span of 8 bases between the germline ends. CDR1 and CDR2 are read off the germline V gene (reference sequence) as MNHEY and SMNVEV. Worth noting for this clone: The specificity of this receptor is unknown. No base quality information exists; no much larger clone differs at one position.

TCRbeta CDR3 regions were amplified from genomic DNA using the immunoSEQ Assay, a bias-controlled multiplex PCR. The paper's processing steps were these. The number of nucleated cells in each sample was estimated from the amplification of reference gene primers within the assay. To quantify the absolute abundance of each unique TCRbeta CDR3 rearrangement, sequence reads were collapsed and filtered. For each sample, productive Simpson clonality was calculated as the square root of Simpson's diversity index across productive rearrangements. Drawn from immuneACCESS, this table holds only the in-frame rearrangements with V and J called that TCRdb kept. Clones are partly lost; checked studies trace under half to an unresolved V gene and leave the rest unexplained. From that table come the V and J calls and clone size; the DNA was used to work out D and trimming. The table for this sample lists 250,000 to 300,000 clones; approximately 91% of them were counted only once. Over 2% of the sample lies in the top ten.

The source is a woman between 40 and 55 years old with acute COVID-19. Sample: PBMCs or T cells enriched from blood (not recorded which). This receptor chain uses TRBV27 and TRBJ1-2; the D gene is not confidently resolved. The CDR3 in this case is CASSLFGNYGYTF. The DNA sequence is given as TGTGCCAGCAGTTTATTCGGTAATTATGGCTACACCTTC.